This T cell receptor (beta chain) is from a study of blood T cell repertoires in COVID-19. Study information: COVID-19 samples from acute and convalescent phases originated in the United States, Italy and Spain. PBMCs, B-cell-depleted T cells, or T cells provided the cDNA or gDNA that made up the material.

The V segment lost 2 bases and the J segment 1 base; nucleotides outside the gene matches: 4. The CDR3 has 15 amino acids. Germline V gene lookup returns CDR1 SGHRS and CDR2 YFSETQ. Source study methods: Estimates of nucleated cell counts were drawn from the amplification of reference gene primers. Measured with immunoSEQ multiplex PCR; TCRdb has only the in-frame clones, and not every one. V and J calls and clone size are given by that table; D and trimming were obtained from the DNA. The repertoire holds 150,000 to 200,000 clones, roughly nine tenths seen once, with about 2% in the top ten. The source is a man between 65 and 79 years old with active or convalescent COVID-19. The chain links TRBV5-1 to TRBJ2-5; TRBD2 matches at 8 bases. The source material was peripheral blood. The CDR3 is CASSFGGGSQETQYF. Here the CDR3 DNA reads TGCGCCAGCAGCTTCGGGGGGGGTTCCCAAGAGACCCAGTACTTC.